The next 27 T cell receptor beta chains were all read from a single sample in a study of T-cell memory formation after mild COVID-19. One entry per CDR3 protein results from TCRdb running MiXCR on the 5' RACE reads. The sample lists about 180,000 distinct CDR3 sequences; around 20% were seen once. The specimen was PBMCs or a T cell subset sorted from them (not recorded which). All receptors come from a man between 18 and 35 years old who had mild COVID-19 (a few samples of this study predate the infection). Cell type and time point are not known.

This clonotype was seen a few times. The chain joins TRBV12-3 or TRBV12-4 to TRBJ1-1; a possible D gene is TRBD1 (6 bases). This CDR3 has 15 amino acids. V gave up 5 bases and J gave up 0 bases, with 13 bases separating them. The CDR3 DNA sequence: TGTGCCAGCAGTCCTACGACAGGTTTGAACACTGAAGCTTTCTTT. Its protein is CASSPTTGLNTEAFF.

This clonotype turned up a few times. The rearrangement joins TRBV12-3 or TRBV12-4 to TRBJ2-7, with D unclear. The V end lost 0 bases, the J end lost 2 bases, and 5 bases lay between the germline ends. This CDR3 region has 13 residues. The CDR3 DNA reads TGTGCCAGCAGTTTAGCCCCGGCCTACGAGCAGTACTTC. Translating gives CASSLAPAYEQYF.

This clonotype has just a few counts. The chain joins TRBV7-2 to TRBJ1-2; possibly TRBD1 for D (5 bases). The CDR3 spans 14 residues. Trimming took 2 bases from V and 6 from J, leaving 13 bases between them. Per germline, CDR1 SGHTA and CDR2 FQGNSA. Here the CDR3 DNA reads TGTGCCAGCAGCTTACTCCAAAGGGGTAATGGCTACACCTTC. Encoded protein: CASSLLQRGNGYTF.

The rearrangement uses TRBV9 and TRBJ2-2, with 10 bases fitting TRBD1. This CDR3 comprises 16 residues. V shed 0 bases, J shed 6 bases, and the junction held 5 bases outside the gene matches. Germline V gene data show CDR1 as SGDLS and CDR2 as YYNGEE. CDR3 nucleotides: TGTGCCAGCAGCGTAGTTGCGACAGGGGGCTCCGGGGAGCTGTTTTTT. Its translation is CASSVVATGGSGELFF.

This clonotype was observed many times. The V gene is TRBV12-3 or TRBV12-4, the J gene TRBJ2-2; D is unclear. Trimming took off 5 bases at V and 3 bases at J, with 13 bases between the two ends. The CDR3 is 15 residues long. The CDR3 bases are TGTGCCAGCAGTCGCCGGGCCCTGGACACCGGGGAGCTGTTTTTT. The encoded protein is CASSRRALDTGELFF.

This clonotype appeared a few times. CDR3 residues: CASSQAQAPDTQYF. Written as DNA, the CDR3 is TGCGCCAGCAGCCAAGCCCAGGCTCCCGATACGCAGTATTTT. V gene TRBV4-1 combines with J gene TRBJ2-3; D is unresolved. Germline loops: CDR1 MGHRA, CDR2 YSYEKL. The CDR3 has 14 residues. V lost 1 base and J lost 6, with 11 bases in between.

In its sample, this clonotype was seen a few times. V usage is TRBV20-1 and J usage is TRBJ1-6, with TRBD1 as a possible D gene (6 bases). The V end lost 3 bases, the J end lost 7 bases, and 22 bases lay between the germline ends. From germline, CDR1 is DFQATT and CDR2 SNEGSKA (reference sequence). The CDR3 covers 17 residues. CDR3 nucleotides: TGCAGTGCTAGTCGGATGGGGGGCGCTTGGCTCAATTCACCCCTCCACTTT. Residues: CSASRMGGAWLNSPLHF.

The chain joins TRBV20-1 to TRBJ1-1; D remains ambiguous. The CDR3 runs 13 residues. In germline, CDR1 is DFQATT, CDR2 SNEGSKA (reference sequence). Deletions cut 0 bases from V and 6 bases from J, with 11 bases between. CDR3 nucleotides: TGCAGTGCTAGAGATTCAGGTATAGCTGAAGCTTTCTTT. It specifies CSARDSGIAEAFF.

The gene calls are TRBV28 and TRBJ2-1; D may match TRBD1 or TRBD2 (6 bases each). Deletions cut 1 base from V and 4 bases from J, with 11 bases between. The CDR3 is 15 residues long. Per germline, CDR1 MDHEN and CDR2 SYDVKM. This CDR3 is CASSLYGGRYNEQFF. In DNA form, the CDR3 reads TGTGCCAGCAGTTTATACGGGGGCCGATACAATGAGCAGTTCTTC.

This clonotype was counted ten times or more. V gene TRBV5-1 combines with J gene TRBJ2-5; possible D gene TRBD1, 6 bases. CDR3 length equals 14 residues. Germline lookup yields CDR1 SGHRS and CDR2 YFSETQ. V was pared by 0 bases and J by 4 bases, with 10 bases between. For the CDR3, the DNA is TGCGCCAGCAGCTTGGGAGGGGGATCAGAGACCCAGTACTTC. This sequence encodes CASSLGGGSETQYF.

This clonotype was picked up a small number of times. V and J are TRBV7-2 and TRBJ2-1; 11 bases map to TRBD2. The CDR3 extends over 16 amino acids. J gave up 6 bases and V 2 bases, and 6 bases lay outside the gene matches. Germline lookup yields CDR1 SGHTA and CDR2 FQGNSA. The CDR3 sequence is CASSLSATSGANEQFF. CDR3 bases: TGTGCCAGCAGCTTAAGCGCGACTAGCGGGGCCAATGAGCAGTTCTTC.

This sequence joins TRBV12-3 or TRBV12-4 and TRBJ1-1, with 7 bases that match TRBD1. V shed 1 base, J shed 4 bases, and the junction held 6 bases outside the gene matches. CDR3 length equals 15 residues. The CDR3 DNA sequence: TGTGCCAGCAGTTTAGGCCCCCAGGGGGGCACTGAAGCTTTCTTT. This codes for CASSLGPQGGTEAFF.

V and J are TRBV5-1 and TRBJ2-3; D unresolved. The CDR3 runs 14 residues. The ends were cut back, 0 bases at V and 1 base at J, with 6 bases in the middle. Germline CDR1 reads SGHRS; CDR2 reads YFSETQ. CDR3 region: CASSLGPGTDTQYF. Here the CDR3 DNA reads TGCGCCAGCAGCTTGGGACCAGGCACAGATACGCAGTATTTT.

The CDR3 coding sequence is TGCGCCAGCAGCTTGTACGGAAACACCATATATTTT. Translated, it gives CASSLYGNTIYF. This chain uses TRBV5-1 with TRBJ1-3; D unclear. CDR1 and CDR2 (germline): SGHRS, YFSETQ. The CDR3 has 12 amino acids. The ends were cut back, 1 base at V and 4 bases at J, with 3 bases in the middle.

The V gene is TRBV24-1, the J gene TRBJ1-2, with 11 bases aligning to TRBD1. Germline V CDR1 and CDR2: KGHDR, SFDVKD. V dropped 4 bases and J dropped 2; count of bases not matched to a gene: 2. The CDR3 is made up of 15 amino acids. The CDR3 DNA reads TGTGCCACCAGTGACCGGGACAGGGGGAACTATGGCTACACCTTC. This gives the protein CATSDRDRGNYGYTF.

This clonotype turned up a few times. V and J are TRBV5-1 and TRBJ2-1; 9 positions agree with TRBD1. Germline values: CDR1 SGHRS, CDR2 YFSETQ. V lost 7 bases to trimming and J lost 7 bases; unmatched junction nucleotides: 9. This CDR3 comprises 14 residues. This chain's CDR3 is CASYRGPIGNEQFF. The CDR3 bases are TGCGCCAGCTACAGGGGGCCTATAGGAAATGAGCAGTTCTTC.

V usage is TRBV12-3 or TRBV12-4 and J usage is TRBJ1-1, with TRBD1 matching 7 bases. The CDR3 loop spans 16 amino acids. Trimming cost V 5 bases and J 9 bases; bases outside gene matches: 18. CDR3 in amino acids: CASSPRDSYSDLKAFF. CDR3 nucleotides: TGTGCCAGCAGTCCCCGGGACAGCTACAGCGATCTCAAAGCTTTCTTT.

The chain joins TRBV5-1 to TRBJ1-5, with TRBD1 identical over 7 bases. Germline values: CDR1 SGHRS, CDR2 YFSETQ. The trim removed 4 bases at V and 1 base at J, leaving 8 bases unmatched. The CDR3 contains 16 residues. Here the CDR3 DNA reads TGCGCCAGCAGCCCGGTCGCAGGGGGGAGCAATCAGCCCCAGCATTTT. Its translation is CASSPVAGGSNQPQHF.

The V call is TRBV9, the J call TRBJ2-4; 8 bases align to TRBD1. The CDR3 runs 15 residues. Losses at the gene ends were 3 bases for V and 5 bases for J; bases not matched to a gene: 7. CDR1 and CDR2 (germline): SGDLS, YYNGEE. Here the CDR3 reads CASSAQGQAENIQYF. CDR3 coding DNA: TGTGCCAGCAGCGCCCAGGGACAGGCCGAAAACATTCAGTACTTC.

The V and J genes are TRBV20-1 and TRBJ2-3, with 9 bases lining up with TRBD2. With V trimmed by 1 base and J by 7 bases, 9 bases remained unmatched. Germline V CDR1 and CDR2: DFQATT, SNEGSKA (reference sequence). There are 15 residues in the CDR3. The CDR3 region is CSARGGFSGGNTQYF. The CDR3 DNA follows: TGCAGTGCTAGAGGGGGCTTTAGCGGGGGAAATACGCAGTATTTT.

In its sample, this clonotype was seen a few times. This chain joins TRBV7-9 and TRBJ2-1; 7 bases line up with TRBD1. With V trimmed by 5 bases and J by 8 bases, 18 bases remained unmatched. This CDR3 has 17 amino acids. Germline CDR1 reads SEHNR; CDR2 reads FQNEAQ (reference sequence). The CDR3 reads CASSHRSTGKLTHEQFF. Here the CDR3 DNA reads TGTGCCAGCAGCCACCGATCGACAGGGAAGTTGACCCATGAGCAGTTCTTC.

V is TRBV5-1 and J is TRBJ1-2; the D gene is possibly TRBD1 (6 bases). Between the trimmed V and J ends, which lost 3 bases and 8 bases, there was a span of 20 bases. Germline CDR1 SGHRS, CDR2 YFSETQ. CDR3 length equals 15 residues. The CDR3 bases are TGCGCCAGCAGCTCATCTAGCACAGGGTATCACGGCTACACCTTC. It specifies CASSSSSTGYHGYTF.

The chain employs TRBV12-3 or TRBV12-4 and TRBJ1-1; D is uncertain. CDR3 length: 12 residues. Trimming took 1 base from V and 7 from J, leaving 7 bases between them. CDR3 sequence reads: CASSLGAFEAFF. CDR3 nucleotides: TGTGCCAGCAGTTTAGGGGCCTTTGAAGCTTTCTTT.

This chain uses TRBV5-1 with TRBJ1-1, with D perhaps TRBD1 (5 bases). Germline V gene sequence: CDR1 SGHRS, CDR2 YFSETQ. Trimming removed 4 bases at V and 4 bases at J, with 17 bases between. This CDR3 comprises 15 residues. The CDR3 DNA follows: TGCGCCAGCAGCCCTAGGGACCAGAGGAGCACTGAAGCTTTCTTT. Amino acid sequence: CASSPRDQRSTEAFF.

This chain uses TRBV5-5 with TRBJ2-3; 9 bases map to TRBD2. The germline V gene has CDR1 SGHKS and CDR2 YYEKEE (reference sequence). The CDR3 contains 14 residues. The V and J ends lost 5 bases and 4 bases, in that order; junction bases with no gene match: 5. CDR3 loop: CASSRTSVSDTQYF. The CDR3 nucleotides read TGTGCCAGCAGTCGGACTAGCGTGTCAGATACGCAGTATTTT.

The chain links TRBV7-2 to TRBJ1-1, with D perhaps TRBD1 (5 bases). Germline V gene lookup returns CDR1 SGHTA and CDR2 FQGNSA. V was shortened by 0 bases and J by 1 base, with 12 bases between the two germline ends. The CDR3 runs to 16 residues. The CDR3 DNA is TGTGCCAGCAGCTTAGCTGGGGCAGGGACGAACACTGAAGCTTTCTTT. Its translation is CASSLAGAGTNTEAFF.

CDR3: CASSQDQNNQPQHF. The DNA for the CDR3 is TGCGCCAGCAGCCAAGATCAGAACAATCAGCCCCAGCATTTT. The chain is built from TRBV4-3 and TRBJ1-5, with D unclear. The CDR3 length is 14 residues. V lost 0 bases, J lost 3 bases, and 6 bases lay in between. Per germline, CDR1 LGHNA and CDR2 YSLEER.